This paragraph reports one T cell receptor beta chain. Its antigen remains unidentified. Together with a sample-barcoded 5' primer, a J-beta primer mix was included in a second PCR lasting about 6 to 11 cycles. Each TCR beta cDNA got a 12-nucleotide random molecular identifier. A minimum of 3 million CDR3-containing paired-end reads was obtained for each sample. TCRdb redid the calling of the 5' RACE reads with MiXCR, one entry per CDR3 protein. The sample contains 730,000 or so distinct CDR3 sequences, about 40% of which appear only once. This sample is drawn from a study of blood T cells in healthy people across ages. V was clipped by 6 bases and J by 2 bases, with 14 bases between them. The CDR3 extends over 15 amino acids. Germline CDR1 LGHNA, CDR2 YSLEER. Total RNA amounts of at least 6 micrograms were extracted per sample. General study findings and limits: It was the long-lived donors that had more naive CD4+ cells and higher diversity than aged donors.

Sequencing was performed on blood. This clonotype originated in an older woman in good health. This sequence joins TRBV4-3 and TRBJ2-1; no definite D call. Here the CDR3 reads CASSLSIMTYNEQFF. CDR3 coding DNA: TGCGCCAGCAGTCTGTCCATTATGACCTACAATGAGCAGTTCTTC.